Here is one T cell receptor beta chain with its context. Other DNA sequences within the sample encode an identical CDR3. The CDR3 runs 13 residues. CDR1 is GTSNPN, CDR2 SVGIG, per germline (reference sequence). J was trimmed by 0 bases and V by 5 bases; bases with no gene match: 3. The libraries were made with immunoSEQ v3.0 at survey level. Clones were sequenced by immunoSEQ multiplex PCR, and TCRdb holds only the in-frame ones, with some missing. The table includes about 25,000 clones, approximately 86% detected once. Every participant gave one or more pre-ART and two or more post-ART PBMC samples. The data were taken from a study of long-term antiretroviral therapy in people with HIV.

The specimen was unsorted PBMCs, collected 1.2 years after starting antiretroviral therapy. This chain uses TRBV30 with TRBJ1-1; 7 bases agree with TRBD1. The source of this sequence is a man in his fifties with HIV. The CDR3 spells CAWDRVMNTEAFF. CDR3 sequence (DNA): TGTGCCTGGGACAGGGTAATGAACACTGAAGCTTTCTTT.